Below, 17 T cell receptor beta chains from the same sample are listed, as sequenced in a study of CD8 T cells in ankylosing spondylitis. General study results and limits: Ankylosing spondylitis blood appeared to carry a characteristic TCR beta motif of roughly 8 highly homologous variants.

TCRdb re-analysed the 5' RACE reads in MiXCR, keeping a single row per CDR3 protein. The data show hundreds of thousands of distinct CDR3 sequences, approximately 26% seen once. No antigen has been identified for these receptors. The material sequenced was blood, either unsorted or a sorted T cell fraction (not recorded which). These receptors originate from a male donor with ankylosing spondylitis.

The chain has TRBV5-6 and TRBJ1-2; 7 nucleotides line up with TRBD1. The J segment lost 4 bases and the V segment lost 3 bases, leaving 9 bases of the junction unmatched. CDR3 length: 15 residues. CDR1 and CDR2 from the germline V gene are SGHDT and YYEEEE. The CDR3 nucleotides are TGTGCCAGCAGCTCTCCCGGGACAGTGATCTATGGCTACACCTTC. As protein: CASSSPGTVIYGYTF.

The chain has TRBV6-1 and TRBJ2-7; D uncertain. The V end was cut by 4 bases, the J end by 7 bases, with 11 bases between. CDR1 MNHNS and CDR2 SASEGT come from the germline V gene. The CDR3 is 12 residues long. This chain's CDR3 is CASSGPPEEQYF. The CDR3 coding sequence is TGTGCCAGCAGTGGACCCCCGGAGGAGCAGTACTTC.

The chain's CDR3 is CASSHGLAGEAYNEQFF. In DNA, the CDR3 is TGCGCCAGCAGCCATGGACTAGCGGGAGAGGCTTACAATGAGCAGTTCTTC. This chain links TRBV5-1 with TRBJ2-1; TRBD2 aligns across 13 bases. The J segment lost 4 bases and the V segment lost 4 bases, leaving 8 bases of the junction unmatched. Germline CDR1 SGHRS, CDR2 YFSETQ. The CDR3 sequence is 17 residues long.

The chain joins TRBV27 to TRBJ2-1, with 12 bases lining up with TRBD2. Germline V gene lookup returns CDR1 MNHEY and CDR2 SMNVEV (reference sequence). The CDR3 spans 16 residues. Losses at the gene ends were 6 bases for V and 6 bases for J; bases not matched to a gene: 9. The CDR3 bases are TGTGCCAGCAGCCGACTAGCGGGAGTGACCGCCAATGAGCAGTTCTTC. It specifies CASSRLAGVTANEQFF.

There are a few counts of this clonotype. The J gene is TRBJ1-4, the V gene TRBV10-3; D gene ambiguous. This CDR3 comprises 18 residues. The V and J ends lost 8 bases and 0 bases respectively, with 22 bases between them. Germline CDR1 reads ENHRY; CDR2 reads SYGVKD. The CDR3 nucleotides read TGTGCCATCGATTTCCTGACGGCAGACACTGCAACTAATGAAAAACTGTTTTTT. Its translation: CAIDFLTADTATNEKLFF.

The chain links TRBV11-2 to TRBJ2-4; D possibly corresponds to TRBD2 (6 bases). Germline lookup yields CDR1 SGHAT and CDR2 FQNNGV. This CDR3 spans 14 amino acids. V lost 0 bases, J lost 5 bases, and 8 bases lay in between. In nucleotides, the CDR3 is TGTGCCAGCAGCTTAGAGCGGGACCAAAACATTCAGTACTTC. It translates to CASSLERDQNIQYF.

V usage is TRBV2 and J usage is TRBJ2-3, with TRBD1 matching over 7 bases. The CDR3 contains 13 residues. V dropped 7 bases and J dropped 3; count of bases not matched to a gene: 4. The germline V gene has CDR1 SNHLY and CDR2 FYNNEI. This CDR3 reads CASMGRGTDTQYF. DNA of the CDR3: TGTGCCAGCATGGGCAGGGGGACAGATACGCAGTATTTT.

This clonotype came up a few times. This sequence joins TRBV11-2 and TRBJ2-7; D unresolved. V lost 6 bases to trimming and J lost 6 bases, with 9 bases between them. The germline V gene encodes CDR1 SGHAT and CDR2 FQNNGV. The CDR3 totals 11 residues. For the CDR3, the DNA is TGTGCCAGCAGGGGCGTTACCGAGCAGTACTTC. Encoded protein: CASRGVTEQYF. Filled out from reference TRBV11-2 and TRBJ2-7, the complete variable domain reads EAGVAQSPRYKIIEKRQSVAFWCNPISGHATLYWYQQILGQGPKLLIQFQNNGVVDDSQLPKDRFSAERLKGVDSTLKIQPAKLEDSAVYLCASRGVTEQYFGPGTRLTVT.

The chain employs TRBV7-9 and TRBJ1-5; tentatively, D is TRBD1 (5 bases). From germline, CDR1 is SEHNR and CDR2 FQNEAQ (reference sequence). V was pared by 4 bases and J by 9 bases, with 16 bases between. There are 14 residues in the CDR3. For the CDR3, the DNA is TGTGCCAGCAGCTCCCGGGACGGCGCCTGGCCCCAGCATTTT. It codes for CASSSRDGAWPQHF.

This sequence joins TRBV4-1 and TRBJ2-5, with D unclear. Germline assignment: CDR1 MGHRA and CDR2 YSYEKL. The CDR3 sequence is 18 residues long. The V end lost 2 bases, the J end lost 1 base, and 20 bases lay between the germline ends. The CDR3 protein is CASSQNLFGVARQETQYF. CDR3 bases: TGCGCCAGCAGCCAAAATCTTTTTGGTGTAGCACGCCAAGAGACCCAGTACTTC.

The rearrangement joins TRBV12-3 or TRBV12-4 to TRBJ2-3; D is unclear. V shed 6 bases and J shed 5 bases, with 9 bases lying between them. The CDR3 runs to 12 residues. The CDR3 sequence is CASSPPRDTQYF. The CDR3 region has the DNA TGTGCCAGCAGCCCACCACGAGATACGCAGTATTTT.

This clonotype was detected only a few times. This chain joins TRBV20-1 and TRBJ2-7; 9 bases match TRBD1. The CDR3 extends over 13 amino acids. Losses at the gene ends were 8 bases for V and 2 bases for J; bases not matched to a gene: 7. Germline CDR1 and CDR2: DFQATT and SNEGSKA (reference sequence). This CDR3 reads CSSPGTGTYEQYF. DNA of the CDR3: TGCAGTTCACCCGGGACAGGGACCTACGAGCAGTACTTC.

This clonotype came up a few times. The V call is TRBV20-1, the J call TRBJ2-1; 9 bases fit TRBD2. The CDR3 contains 16 residues. Per germline, CDR1 DFQATT and CDR2 SNEGSKA (reference sequence). Germline trimming cut 3 bases from V and 0 bases from J; bases unmatched to any gene: 6. The CDR3 region is CSARRLAESSYNEQFF. The CDR3 coding sequence is TGCAGTGCTAGGAGACTAGCGGAAAGCTCCTACAATGAGCAGTTCTTC.

This sequence joins TRBV4-2 and TRBJ2-1, with TRBD1 matching over 9 bases. Germline trimming cut 0 bases from V and 8 bases from J; bases unmatched to any gene: 5. The CDR3 covers 15 residues. CDR1 is LGHNA, CDR2 YNFKEQ, per germline. In nucleotides, the CDR3 is TGTGCCAGCAGCCAAGATGGACAGGGGATAGATGAGCAGTTCTTC. Protein: CASSQDGQGIDEQFF.

In its sample, this clonotype was seen a few times. The chain links TRBV5-6 to TRBJ2-7; 7 bases fit TRBD1. V gave up 4 bases and J gave up 4 bases; unmatched junction bases: 17. The CDR3 length is 17 residues. The germline gives CDR1 SGHDT, CDR2 YYEEEE. The CDR3 is CASSPGDSRSLRYEQYV. CDR3 bases: TGTGCCAGCAGCCCAGGGGACAGTAGGAGCCTTCGGTACGAGCAGTACGTC.

In the case of this clonotype: This may arise from a read error, as a much more abundant clone is one base away. The chain combines TRBV2 with TRBJ1-1; 8 bases align to TRBD1. Germline values: CDR1 SNHLY, CDR2 FYNNEI. This CDR3 is 13 amino acids long. V lost 6 bases, J lost 0 bases, and 0 bases stayed unmatched. The CDR3, as DNA: TGTGCCAGCAGGGACAGGGTGAACACTGAAGCTTTCTTT. Translated: CASRDRVNTEAFF.

This chain uses TRBV29-1 with TRBJ1-3, with D unresolved. Germline assignment: CDR1 SQVTM and CDR2 ANQGSEA. Trimming cost V 6 bases and J 8 bases, with 14 bases left between them. The CDR3 sequence is 12 residues long. CDR3 coding DNA: TGCAGCGTGATTCAAGGCGCGGACACCATATATTTT. Protein product: CSVIQGADTIYF.